Detailed here is one T cell receptor (beta chain). The antigen remains undetermined. This PCR relied on a set of 60 Vbeta primers and 13 Jbeta primers. In the authors' methods: In a later analysis, of roughly 83 million unique beta chains, roughly 9.9 million appeared in at least two donors. The method was immunoSEQ multiplex PCR; TCRdb's version includes in-frame clones alone and lacks a portion of them. D and trimming come from the DNA, and the V and J calls and clone size come from that table. The sample holds 200,000 or so clones; approximately 85% are singletons and the top ten take 5.5% to 7.5%. This sample was taken from a study of cytomegalovirus exposure and HLA in healthy donors. Overall study findings and caveats: In a later analysis, the majority of CMV-associated beta chains seemingly showed HLA restriction. Presence/absence analyses supposed approximately even sequencing depth among donors.

The CDR3 loop spans 16 amino acids. The trim removed 4 bases at V and 3 bases at J, leaving 11 bases unmatched. Germline CDR1 reads MGHRA; CDR2 reads YSYEKL. The sequenced sample was PBMCs. This receptor was taken from a woman aged 45-65 years in good health and CMV-seropositive. V usage is TRBV4-1 and J usage is TRBJ1-2, with 7 bases fitting TRBD1. Here the CDR3 DNA reads TGCGCCAGCAGCCCAAGTATGGGACAGCCCGACTATGGCTACACCTTC. Its translation is CASSPSMGQPDYGYTF.